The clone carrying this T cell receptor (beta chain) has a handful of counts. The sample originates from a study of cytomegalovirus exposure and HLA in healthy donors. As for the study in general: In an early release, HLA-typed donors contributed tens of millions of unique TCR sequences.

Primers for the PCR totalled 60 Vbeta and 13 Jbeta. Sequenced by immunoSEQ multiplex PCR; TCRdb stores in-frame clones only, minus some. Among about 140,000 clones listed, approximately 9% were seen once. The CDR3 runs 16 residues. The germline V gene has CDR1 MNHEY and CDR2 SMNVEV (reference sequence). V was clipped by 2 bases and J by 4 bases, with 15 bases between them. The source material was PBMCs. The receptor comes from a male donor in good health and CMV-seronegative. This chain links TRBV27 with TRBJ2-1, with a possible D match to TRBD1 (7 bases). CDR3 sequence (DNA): TGTGCCAGCAGTTTAAGGGGGGCAGGGGGTTACAATGAGCAGTTCTTC. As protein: CASSLRGAGGYNEQFF.